Listed below are T cell receptor beta chains from one sample, sequenced in a study of blood T cell repertoires in COVID-19. Profiled with immunoSEQ multiplex PCR; TCRdb holds only in-frame clones, not every one. This table holds about 100,000 clones, around 90% found once. What was sequenced was peripheral blood. These TCRs come from a human donor in a cohort sampled during active COVID-19. The CDR3 runs from the conserved cysteine through the conserved F or W. A D gene is named only where the DNA matches it firmly. Where a row states a size, it is once, few, many or the class of an expanded clone; other rows omit it.

TRBJ2-2 | TRBV7-9 | TRBD2 | NA | TGTGCCACTCCCAGAGGGCTAGCGGCCGCTCCGAACACCGGGGAGCTGTTTTTT | CATPRGLAAAPNTGELFF
TRBJ2-7 | TRBV7-2 | TRBD1 | NA | TGTGCCAGCAGCAAAACAGGGGGTCTCGAGCAGTACTTC | CASSKTGGLEQYF
TRBJ2-7 | TRBV28 | TRBD1 | NA | TGTGCCAGCAGTTCTATGGGACAGGCAGCCTACGAGCAGTACTTC | CASSSMGQAAYEQYF
TRBJ2-1 | TRBV7-6 | NA | NA | TGTGCCAGCAGCTTCGGACTCTTAAGCTACAATGAGCAGTTCTTC | CASSFGLLSYNEQFF
TRBJ1-1 | TRBV7-8 | NA | NA | TGTGCCAGCAGCTTAGGGACAGCGAAGACTGAAGCTTTCTTT | CASSLGTAKTEAFF
TRBJ2-7 | TRBV6-5 | TRBD1 | NA | TGTGCCAGCAGTAAGGACAGGGGTCCCTACGAGCAGTACTTC | CASSKDRGPYEQYF
TRBJ2-7 | TRBV4-2 | NA | NA | TGTGCCAGCAGCCCTTATATAGAGGGAGAAACTTACGAGCAGTACTTC | CASSPYIEGETYEQYF
TRBJ1-6 | TRBV5-1 | TRBD1 | many | TGCGCCAGCAGCTTGGTTCAGGGGGGCGATAATTCACCCCTCCACTTT | CASSLVQGGDNSPLHF
TRBJ2-1 | TRBV4-2 | NA | NA | TGTGCCAGCAGCCAAGATCTGGCCTTTTCCTACAATGAGCAGTTCTTC | CASSQDLAFSYNEQFF
TRBJ1-1 | TRBV6-1 | NA | NA | TGTGCCAGCAGTGACAGGGGAGCTATGAACACTGAAGCTTTCTTT | CASSDRGAMNTEAFF
TRBJ2-3 | TRBV2 | TRBD2 | NA | TGTGCCAGCAGTGAATGGGTAGCGGGAGGGAGCACAGATACGCAGTATTTT | CASSEWVAGGSTDTQYF
TRBJ1-2 | TRBV4-1 | TRBD1 | NA | TGCGCCAGCAGCCATCCCGGGACAGGGGTAGGCTACACCTTC | CASSHPGTGVGYTF
TRBJ2-1 | TRBV7-7 | TRBD2 | NA | TGTGCCAGCAGCTCGAGAGGGGACTATTTCTACAATGAGCAGTTCTTC | CASSSRGDYFYNEQFF
TRBJ1-2 | TRBV23-1 | TRBD1 | few | TGCGCCAGCAGTCAAGGAGACAGGGCCTGTGGCTACACCTTC | CASSQGDRACGYTF
TRBJ2-7 | TRBV6-1 | TRBD1 | NA | TGTGCCAGCAGTGAATACAGGGGAGACTACGAGCAGTACTTC | CASSEYRGDYEQYF
TRBJ2-7 | TRBV9 | TRBD1 | NA | TGTGCCAGCAGCGGGGACAGCTCCTACGAGCAGTACTTC | CASSGDSSYEQYF
TRBJ2-3 | TRBV5-1 | NA | NA | TGCGCCAGCAGCTATAGCATCGGCACAGATACGCAGTATTTT | CASSYSIGTDTQYF
TRBJ1-1 | TRBV6-5 | NA | NA | TGTGCCAGCAGAAGGACAGTGCTCACTGAAGCTTTCTTT | CASRRTVLTEAFF
TRBJ2-6 | TRBV11-2 | NA | NA | TGTGCCAGCAGCTCCCCCCGTAAGAGCTCTGGGGCCAACGTCCTGACTTTC | CASSSPRKSSGANVLTF
TRBJ2-1 | TRBV10-1 | NA | NA | TGCGCCAGCAGTGAGTCGGGCCTTAAAGAACTGTTCTTC | CASSESGLKELFF
TRBJ2-7 | TRBV7-2 | TRBD1 | NA | TGTGCCAGCAGCTCCGGCACAGGGGGCCCCTACGAGCAGTACTTC | CASSSGTGGPYEQYF
TRBJ2-4 | TRBV3-1/TRBV3-2 | TRBD2 | once | TGTGCCAGCAGCCAGGGACTAGCGGAGCTAGCCAAAAACATTCAGTACTTC | CASSQGLAELAKNIQYF
TRBJ1-1 | TRBV7-2 | TRBD1 | once | TGTGCCAGCAGCTTTCCTTTAACAGGGGGCCGCGGCACTGAAGCTTTCTTT | CASSFPLTGGRGTEAFF
TRBJ1-4 | TRBV28 | TRBD1 | NA | TGTGCCAGCAGGCTCGACAGGGGCGTTAATGAAAAACTGTTTTTT | CASRLDRGVNEKLFF
TRBJ2-7 | TRBV19 | NA | NA | TGTGCCAGTAGTATAGATGGGTCCAGGGGCGACGAGCAGTACTTC | CASSIDGSRGDEQYF
TRBJ2-2 | TRBV10-1 | TRBD1 | NA | TGCGCCAGCAGTGATGGGACAGGGCAGTATAGATTGGACGGGGAGCTGTTTTTT | CASSDGTGQYRLDGELFF
TRBJ2-3 | TRBV11-1 | NA | NA | TGTGCCAGCAGCTTTCAGGATTATACGCAGTATTTT | CASSFQDYTQYF
TRBJ1-2 | TRBV21-1 | NA | NA | TGTGCCAGCAGCAAAGAAAAAAGAGGGACAGGGGGCTTTTATGGCTACACCTTC | CASSKEKRGTGGFYGYTF
TRBJ2-3 | TRBV24-1 | NA | NA | TGTGCCACCGGTCGGGCAGGGGGCACAGATACGCAGTATTTT | CATGRAGGTDTQYF
TRBJ2-1 | TRBV11-3 | TRBD2 | NA | TGTGCCAGCAGCCACACTAGCGATGAGCAGTTCTTC | CASSHTSDEQFF
TRBJ2-1 | TRBV4-3 | NA | NA | TGCGCCAGCAGCCAAGAACGAGGCGGAAGAGCTGAGCAGTTCTTC | CASSQERGGRAEQFF
TRBJ1-3 | TRBV30 | NA | NA | TGTGCCTGGAGTATATTAGATGGAAACACCATATATTTT | CAWSILDGNTIYF
TRBJ1-2 | TRBV6-6 | NA | NA | TGTGCCAGCAGTTACCCAGGAACTGGTGGCTACACCTTC | CASSYPGTGGYTF
TRBJ2-3 | TRBV24-1 | TRBD2 | NA | TGTGCCACTTCACTAAAAGCGGGAGGCACAGATACGCAGTATTTT | CATSLKAGGTDTQYF
TRBJ2-2 | TRBV9 | NA | NA | TGTGCCAGCAGCGTAGCAGCGGCCGGGGAGCTGTTTTTT | CASSVAAAGELFF
TRBJ2-3 | TRBV4-1 | NA | NA | TGCGCCAGCAGCCAAGGAGTGGTAGCGAGCGATACGCAGTATTTT | CASSQGVVASDTQYF
TRBJ1-5 | TRBV7-9 | NA | few | TGTGCCGCAGGGAGCAATCAGCCCCAGCATTTT | CAAGSNQPQHF
TRBJ2-7 | TRBV2 | TRBD2 | NA | TGTGCCAGCAGACGGGAGGGAACCTACGAGCAGTACTTC | CASRREGTYEQYF
TRBJ1-3 | TRBV6-5 | TRBD1 | NA | TGTGCCAGCAGCCCCGCGGGACAGGGAAACACCATATATTTT | CASSPAGQGNTIYF
TRBJ2-3 | TRBV28 | TRBD2 | NA | TGTGCCAGCAGTTTAGATGGACTAGCGGGAGCGGGTACGCAGTATTTT | CASSLDGLAGAGTQYF
TRBJ1-3 | TRBV29-1 | NA | few | TGCAGCGTTGATGCCAGGGCGACCTCTGGAAACACCATATATTTT | CSVDARATSGNTIYF
TRBJ2-2 | TRBV9 | TRBD1 | NA | TGTGCCAGCAGCCCCCAGGCTAGGGGGCCTTTCCCCGGGGAGCTGTTTTTT | CASSPQARGPFPGELFF
TRBJ1-5 | TRBV25-1 | NA | NA | TGTGCCAGCAGTGAAACAGGGTTCGCTCAGCCCCAGCATTTT | CASSETGFAQPQHF
TRBJ2-5 | TRBV7-3 | TRBD1 | NA | TGTGCCAGCAGCTTAACGCCAGGGGGCGTTGAGACCCAGTACTTC | CASSLTPGGVETQYF
TRBJ2-2 | TRBV2 | NA | NA | TGTGCCAGCAGTGAGAGGAACACCGGGGAGCTGTTTTTT | CASSERNTGELFF
TRBJ2-1 | TRBV28 | TRBD2 | NA | TGTGCCAGCAGTCTCCGAAGACTAGCGGGAGTGTCCTACAATGAGCAGTTCTTC | CASSLRRLAGVSYNEQFF
TRBJ2-2 | TRBV7-3 | TRBD1 | NA | TGTGCCAGCAGCCTGGGACAGCTGAACACCGGGGAGCTGTTTTTT | CASSLGQLNTGELFF
TRBJ1-3 | TRBV9 | TRBD1 | NA | TGTGCCAGCAGCGGGACAGGGCTCTCTGGAAACACCATATATTTT | CASSGTGLSGNTIYF